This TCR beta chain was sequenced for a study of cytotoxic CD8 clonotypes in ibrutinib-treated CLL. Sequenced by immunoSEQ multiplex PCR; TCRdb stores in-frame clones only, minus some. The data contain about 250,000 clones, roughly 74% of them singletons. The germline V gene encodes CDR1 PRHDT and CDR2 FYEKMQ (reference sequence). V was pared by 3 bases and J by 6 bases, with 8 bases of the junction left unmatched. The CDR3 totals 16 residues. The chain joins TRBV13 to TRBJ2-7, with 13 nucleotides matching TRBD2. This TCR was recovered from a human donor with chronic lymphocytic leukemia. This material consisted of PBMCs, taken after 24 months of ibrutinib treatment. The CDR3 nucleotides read TGTGCCAGCAGCTTTCCGGGACTAGCGGGACGGTTCGAGCAGTACTTC. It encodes CASSFPGLAGRFEQYF.